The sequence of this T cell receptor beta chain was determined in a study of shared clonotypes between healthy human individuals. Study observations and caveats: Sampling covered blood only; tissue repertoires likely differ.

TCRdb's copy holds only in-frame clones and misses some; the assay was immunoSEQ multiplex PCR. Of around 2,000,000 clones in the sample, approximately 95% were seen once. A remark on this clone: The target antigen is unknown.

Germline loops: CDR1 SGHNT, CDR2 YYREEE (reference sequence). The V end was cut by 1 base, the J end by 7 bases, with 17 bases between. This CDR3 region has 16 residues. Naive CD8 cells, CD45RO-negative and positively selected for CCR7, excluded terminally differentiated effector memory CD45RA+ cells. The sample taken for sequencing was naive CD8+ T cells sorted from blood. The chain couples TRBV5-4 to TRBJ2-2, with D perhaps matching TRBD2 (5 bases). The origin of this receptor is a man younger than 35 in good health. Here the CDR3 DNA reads TGTGCCAGCAGCTTGTATGTGGAGGTACTAGGCGGGGAGCTGTTTTTT. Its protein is CASSLYVEVLGGELFF.